The 28 T cell receptor beta chains below come from one sample, sequenced in a study of T cell repertoires in cytomegalovirus infection. MiXCR, run by TCRdb on the reads, gives a single entry per CDR3 protein. The data contain nearly 450,000 distinct CDR3 sequences, 25% to 40% of them singletons. The sample comprised PBMCs. The receptors stem from a human donor in good health (CMV status not recorded). Some clones in this sample may be carry-over from other donors' samples.

As concerns this clonotype: Just one base apart from a much larger clone, this may be a read error. The chain has TRBV6-5 and TRBJ2-3, with TRBD2 as a possible D gene (5 bases). The germline gives CDR1 MNHEY, CDR2 SVGAGI. Between the trimmed V and J ends, which lost 9 bases and 0 bases, there was a span of 19 bases. The CDR3 spans 16 residues. This chain's CDR3 is CARTPEGTYSTDTQYF. The CDR3, as DNA: TGTGCCAGAACCCCTGAGGGCACATATAGCACAGATACGCAGTATTTT.

The CDR3 sequence is CYSSSLRGGSYGYTF. The CDR3 DNA sequence: TGTTACAGCAGCTCCCTTAGAGGAGGATCCTATGGCTACACCTTC. The rearrangement links TRBV7-2 to TRBJ1-2; D is undetermined. Germline CDR1 and CDR2: SGHTA and FQGNSA. This CDR3 contains 15 residues.

V gene TRBV6-6 combines with J gene TRBJ2-2; D might be TRBD2 (7 bases). This CDR3 has 15 amino acids. V was clipped by 6 bases and J by 4 bases, with 15 bases between them. CDR1 and CDR2 from the germline V gene are MNHNY and SVGAGI (reference sequence). The CDR3 coding sequence is TGTGCCAGCAGGGGGCCGGGGGGCGGCACCGGGGAGCTGTTTTTT. This encodes CASRGPGGGTGELFF.

The chain is built from TRBV2 and TRBJ1-6, with 7 positions matching TRBD1. Germline lookup yields CDR1 SNHLY and CDR2 FYNNEI. This CDR3 has 16 amino acids. Trimming at V came to 6 bases and at J to 7 bases, leaving 12 bases not matched to a gene. This chain's CDR3 is CASSIDDRVVNSPLHF. The CDR3 coding sequence is TGTGCCAGCAGCATAGATGACAGGGTGGTAAATTCACCCCTCCACTTT.

This clonotype was picked up many times. The chain combines TRBV7-9 with TRBJ1-1; D remains unclear. The CDR3 runs 16 residues. V was shortened by 7 bases and J by 2 bases, with 20 bases between the two germline ends. CDR1 and CDR2 (germline): SEHNR, FQNEAQ (reference sequence). The CDR3 nucleotides are TGTGCCAGCACCCCCTCTGGCGGGGTTGAAAACACTGAAGCTTTCTTT. As protein: CASTPSGGVENTEAFF.

V is TRBV7-9 and J is TRBJ1-4, with 7 bases aligning to TRBD1. V shed 3 bases, J shed 3 bases, and the junction held 10 bases outside the gene matches. This CDR3 is 17 amino acids long. CDR1 and CDR2 (germline): SEHNR, FQNEAQ (reference sequence). CDR3 sequence: CASSLPTRQGPNEKLFF. As DNA, the CDR3 is TGTGCCAGCAGCTTGCCCACTAGACAGGGCCCTAATGAAAAACTGTTTTTT.

The chain is built from TRBV7-9 and TRBJ1-2; the D is unclear. The CDR3 has 12 amino acids. Trimming cost V 0 bases and J 10 bases, with 9 bases left between them. Germline CDR1 is SEHNR and CDR2 is FQNEAQ (reference sequence). DNA of the CDR3: TGTGCCAGCAGCTTAGCGGAACAGTCCTACACCTTC. Translated: CASSLAEQSYTF.

This clonotype was seen ten or more times. For the CDR3, the DNA is TGTGCCAGCAGTCCGACAGGCTCCCAATTAGAGACCCAGTACTTC. It codes for CASSPTGSQLETQYF. The chain carries TRBV12-3 or TRBV12-4 and TRBJ2-5; possible D gene TRBD1, 6 bases. The V end lost 5 bases, the J end lost 4 bases, and 17 bases lay between the germline ends. CDR3 length equals 15 residues.

In its sample, this clonotype was seen many times. A read error may account for a junction end that differs from germline. The chain combines TRBV5-1 with TRBJ2-7, with D possibly being TRBD1 or TRBD2 (5 bases each). The CDR3 is 14 residues long. The germline CDR1 and CDR2 sequences are SGHRS and YFSETQ. The chain's CDR3 is CASSLAGRSYEQYF. The CDR3 DNA is TGTGCCAGCAGTTTGGCAGGGAGATCCTACGAGCAGTACTTC.

The chain has TRBV2 and TRBJ2-5; D is undetermined. The CDR3 totals 14 residues. CDR1 and CDR2 (germline): SNHLY, FYNNEI. V lost 6 bases, J lost 5 bases, and 16 bases lay in between. This CDR3 reads CASSLGRIGETQYF. The CDR3 DNA reads as TGTGCCAGCAGCCTCGGCAGGATAGGGGAGACCCAGTACTTC.

The chain carries TRBV6-1 and TRBJ1-5; TRBD1 might be the D (6 bases). The CDR3 runs to 15 residues. V gave up 7 bases and J gave up 3 bases, with 16 bases separating them. Germline V CDR1 and CDR2: MNHNS, SASEGT. The CDR3 DNA follows: TGTGCCAGCACTCAGGACAGAAGTTTCAATCAGCCCCAGCATTTT. It encodes CASTQDRSFNQPQHF.

The chain uses TRBV6-1 and TRBJ1-6; D unclear. The V end lost 5 bases, the J end lost 0 bases, and 11 bases lay between the germline ends. The CDR3 sequence is 16 residues long. The germline gives CDR1 MNHNS, CDR2 SASEGT. The CDR3 DNA reads TGTGCCAGCAGTAGCGGAACGAGCTCCTATAATTCACCCCTCCACTTT. Protein: CASSSGTSSYNSPLHF.

This chain uses TRBV20-1 with TRBJ2-7; tentative D call: TRBD2 (5 bases). V dropped 3 bases and J dropped 4 bases, with 10 bases sitting between them. CDR1 and CDR2 (germline): DFQATT, SNEGSKA (reference sequence). The CDR3 is 12 residues long. DNA of the CDR3: TGCAGTGCTAGGATTCGGGATTACGAGCAGTACTTC. Translating it yields CSARIRDYEQYF.

The chain joins TRBV18 to TRBJ1-1; D gene uncertain. The CDR3 has 16 amino acids. V was cut by 3 bases and J by 1 base, with 15 bases left in between. Germline CDR1 and CDR2: KGHSH and LQKENI. The CDR3 loop reads CASSPPGPQRNTEAFF. The CDR3 DNA sequence: TGTGCCAGCTCACCTCCCGGACCCCAACGGAACACTGAAGCTTTCTTT. Based on the CDR3 plus reference TRBV18 and TRBJ1-1, the full variable domain is NAGVMQNPRHLVRRRGQEARLRCSPMKGHSHVYWYRQLPEEGLKFMVYLQKENIIDESGMPKERFSAEFPKEGPSILRIQQVVRGDSAAYFCASSPPGPQRNTEAFFGQGTRLTVV.

In its sample, this clonotype was seen many times. The chain has TRBV7-2 and TRBJ2-3; D unresolved. The germline CDR1 and CDR2 sequences are SGHTA and FQGNSA. V gave up 5 bases and J gave up 0 bases, with 9 bases separating them. The CDR3 has 14 residues. The CDR3: CASSPSSSTDTQYF. DNA for the CDR3: TGTGCCAGCAGCCCATCGTCTAGCACAGATACGCAGTATTTT.

This clonotype was found a few times. The chain is built from TRBV7-9 and TRBJ2-7; D is ambiguous. Trimming pared 4 bases from V and 2 bases from J, leaving 6 bases between. The CDR3 is 12 amino acids. The germline gives CDR1 SEHNR, CDR2 FQNEAQ (reference sequence). The CDR3 loop is CASSSQTYEQYF. Here the CDR3 DNA reads TGTGCCAGCAGCTCGCAGACCTACGAGCAGTACTTC.

This clonotype was counted once. The chain uses TRBV19 and TRBJ1-4; 9 bases agree with TRBD1. From germline, CDR1 is LNHDA and CDR2 SQIVND (reference sequence). The CDR3 extends over 15 amino acids. The junction had 9 bases not matched to a gene; V was cut back by 6 bases and J by 7 bases. CDR3 in amino acids: CASRGMTGGGEKLFF. The CDR3 DNA sequence: TGTGCCAGTAGAGGGATGACAGGGGGAGGTGAAAAACTGTTTTTT.

The gene calls are TRBV27 and TRBJ1-5; 8 bases fit TRBD1. Trimming removed 6 bases from V and 7 bases from J; junction bases left unmatched: 11. This CDR3 comprises 15 residues. Germline V lookup: CDR1 MNHEY, CDR2 SMNVEV (reference sequence). The CDR3 DNA follows: TGTGCCAGCAGAAGTCCCGGGACAGGAGGGCAGCCCCAGCATTTT. Translated: CASRSPGTGGQPQHF.

This CDR3 is CASSSYTGTGTPLHF. DNA for the CDR3: TGTGCCAGCAGCAGTTACACCGGGACAGGGACCCCCCTCCACTTT. The J gene is TRBJ1-6, the V gene TRBV5-4, with 9 positions matching TRBD1. CDR3 length: 15 residues. V was pared by 4 bases and J by 13 bases, with 12 bases of the junction left unmatched. The germline gives CDR1 SGHNT, CDR2 YYREEE (reference sequence).

The chain uses TRBV20-1 and TRBJ2-7; no clear D gene. Between the trimmed V and J ends, which lost 4 bases and 5 bases, there was a span of 15 bases. This CDR3 spans 13 amino acids. Germline V lookup: CDR1 DFQATT, CDR2 SNEGSKA (reference sequence). CDR3 residues: CSAILVQGNEQYF. The CDR3 nucleotides read TGCAGTGCTATATTGGTACAAGGAAACGAGCAGTACTTC.

This clonotype was counted once. The CDR3 ends on some other residue instead of the conserved phenylalanine or tryptophan, so this is likely a read error. This chain uses TRBV6-1 with TRBJ2-1, with 11 positions matching TRBD1. In germline, CDR1 is MNHNS, CDR2 SASEGT. This CDR3 is built from 15 residues. The DNA of the CDR3 is TGTGCAAGCAGTTACGGGACAGGGGGTTACAATGAGCAGTTCTTA. Encoded protein: CASSYGTGGYNEQFL.

Ten or more counts support this clonotype. The V gene is TRBV7-2, the J gene TRBJ2-5; 9 bases match TRBD2. Unmatched junction bases numbered 8, after V lost 7 bases and J lost 5 bases. The CDR3 loop spans 14 amino acids. Germline CDR1 SGHTA, CDR2 FQGNSA. The CDR3: CASTVTSGWETQYF. In nucleotides, the CDR3 is TGTGCCAGCACAGTGACTAGCGGCTGGGAGACCCAGTACTTC. Using reference TRBV7-2 and TRBJ2-5 for the parts outside the CDR3, the full variable domain is GAGVSQSPSNKVTEKGKDVELRCDPISGHTALYWYRQSLGQGLEFLIYFQGNSAPDKSGLPSDRFSAERTGGSVSTLTIQRTQQEDSAVYLCASTVTSGWETQYFGPGTRLLVL.

The chain carries TRBV15 and TRBJ1-3; no reliable D call. V lost 0 bases and J lost 1, with 10 bases in between. The CDR3 contains 16 residues. Looked up from germline, CDR1 is LNHNV and CDR2 is YYDKDF (reference sequence). As DNA, the CDR3 is TGTGCCACCAGCAGAGATACGAGTAGATCTGGAAACACCATATATTTT. It codes for CATSRDTSRSGNTIYF.

The table lists this clonotype with many counts. V usage is TRBV7-2 and J usage is TRBJ1-3; D ambiguous. Germline V gene sequence: CDR1 SGHTA, CDR2 FQGNSA. Trimming pared 3 bases from V and 7 bases from J, leaving 10 bases between. The CDR3 extends over 13 amino acids. For the CDR3, the DNA is TGTGCCAGCAGCTTTGTCGGGCTCAACACCATATATTTT. Translated: CASSFVGLNTIYF.

In this sample, this clonotype turned up a few times. The V gene is TRBV7-6, the J gene TRBJ2-1, with TRBD1 matching 10 bases. This CDR3 has 13 residues. In germline, CDR1 is SGHVS, CDR2 FNYEAQ. V lost 8 bases, J lost 4 bases, and 2 bases stayed unmatched. The CDR3 bases are TGTGCCAGCGGACAGGGGGAGTACAATGAGCAGTTCTTC. It encodes CASGQGEYNEQFF.

This clonotype was seen ten or more times. The J gene is TRBJ2-5, the V gene TRBV6-1; D ambiguous. The CDR3 consists of 14 residues. The V gene's germline CDR1 is MNHNS and CDR2 SASEGT. Trimming shortened V by 5 bases and J by 4 bases, and 14 bases separated the two germline ends. CDR3 sequence reads: CASSYGGPGETQYF. The CDR3 DNA reads TGTGCCAGCAGTTATGGCGGCCCCGGAGAGACCCAGTACTTC.

This clonotype has only a few counts. The genes are TRBV12-3 or TRBV12-4 and TRBJ2-3; the D is unclear. The CDR3 consists of 15 residues. The V end lost 6 bases, the J end lost 0 bases, and 13 bases lay between the germline ends. The CDR3 DNA is TGTGCCAGCAGACCCGGGTCCACAAGCACAGATACGCAGTATTTT. Its protein is CASRPGSTSTDTQYF.

J is TRBJ2-7 and V is TRBV20-1; D is possibly TRBD1 or TRBD2 (5 bases each). CDR1 DFQATT and CDR2 SNEGSKA come from the germline V gene (reference sequence). CDR3 length: 16 amino acids. With 5 bases removed from V and 7 bases from J, the gap between germline ends came to 27 bases. The CDR3 sequence: CSARQKTRKGMWEQYF. The CDR3 nucleotides are TGCAGTGCTCGACAAAAAACTAGAAAGGGGATGTGGGAGCAGTACTTC.